Sequencing of this TCR beta chain was carried out in a study of response to subunit inactivated influenza vaccine (dated by TCRdb to about 2018). Context from the whole study: To follow how T cells responded to a trivalent subunit inactivated influenza vaccine, the researchers relied on deep quantitative profiling of the T cell receptor repertoire. Overall study outcomes, separate from this receptor: According to the authors, only a limited number of new T cells may be recruited by each seasonal influenza vaccination.

Library prep was done by RT-PCR. The listed sequencing device is Illumina HiSeq 2500. TCRdb reprocessed the public reads (quality trimming at Q25 with fastp, clone calling with MiXCR) and kept in-frame beta chains. Every CDR3 protein is listed once, alongside the most common genes and DNA of its rows. The sample contains around 570,000 distinct CDR3 sequences, approximately 7.7% of them found a single time. Jointly, the top ten make up 10% to 15% of the sample. This clonotype came up many times. Its antigen remains unidentified. No much larger clonotype is one base removed from it; base qualities were not supplied. V is pared back by 5 bases and J by 7 bases, with 8 bases lying between the germline termini. Reading from cysteine to phenylalanine, the CDR3 counts 11 amino acids. Only the CDR3 DNA stays, 33 bases, in frame from base 1.

This TCR came from a man aged 45 to 70 who received an inactivated influenza vaccine. Donor details come from another sample of the same person, matched by shared clones. The material sequenced was PBMCs from blood, taken around 25 months after vaccination. This receptor chain uses TRBV12-3 or TRBV12-4 and TRBJ2-5; the D gene is unclear. At the DNA level, the sequence is TGTGCCAGCAGTCCCTCCTTGACCCAGTACTTC. This yields the protein CASSPSLTQYF.